This T cell receptor (beta chain) was identified during a study of PD-L1 blockade in urothelial cancer. Study at large: Patients commenced atezolizumab at some point between 2014 and 2015, and it was given at 1,200 mg intravenously every 3 weeks.

Time point given: pretreatment peripheral blood. The CDR3 is 12 residues long. Germline trimming cut 1 base from V and 12 bases from J; bases unmatched to any gene: 3. Germline values: CDR1 GTSNPN, CDR2 SVGIG (reference sequence). Synthetic TCR analog templates were spiked into each PCR. Clones were read by immunoSEQ multiplex PCR, and TCRdb kept only the in-frame ones, dropping some. This sample has over 100,000 clones, with around 85% found just once. The clonotype was recovered from a man aged 50-60 years with urothelial cancer. The chain joins TRBV30 to TRBJ2-3; 11 nucleotides agree with TRBD2. The input for sequencing was PBMCs, taken around atezolizumab (anti-PD-L1) treatment. The CDR3 region is CAWSASGRSQYF. In DNA form, the CDR3 reads TGTGCCTGGAGTGCTAGCGGGAGGTCCCAGTATTTT.